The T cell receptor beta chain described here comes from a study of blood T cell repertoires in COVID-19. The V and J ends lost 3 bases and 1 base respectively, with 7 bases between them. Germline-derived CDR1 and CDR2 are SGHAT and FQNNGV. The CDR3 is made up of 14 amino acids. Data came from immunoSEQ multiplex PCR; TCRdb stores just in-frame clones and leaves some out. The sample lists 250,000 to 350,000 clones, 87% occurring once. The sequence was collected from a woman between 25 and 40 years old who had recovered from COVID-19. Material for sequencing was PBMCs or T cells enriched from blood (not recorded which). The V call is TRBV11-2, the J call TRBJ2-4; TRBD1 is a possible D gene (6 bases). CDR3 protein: CASSLQGAKNIQYF. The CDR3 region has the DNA TGTGCCAGCAGCTTGCAGGGGGCCAAAAACATTCAGTACTTC.